This TCR beta chain was observed in a study of cytomegalovirus exposure and HLA in healthy donors. Study overall: Earlier work reported 117 million unique TCR beta sequences from about 200 million T cells. The study placed around 80% of its 350 to 450 genotyped donors in the Caucasian-associated ancestry cluster.

Regarding this clone: As yet, its antigen is unknown.

Study outcomes and limitations: Highly shared variants forming one cluster were likely a sequencing artifact.

Germline V gives CDR1 MDHEN, CDR2 SYDVKM. V was cut by 6 bases and J by 4 bases, with 15 bases left in between. This CDR3 contains 14 residues. Vbeta (60) and Jbeta (13) primers were used in the PCR. The assay was immunoSEQ multiplex PCR, and TCRdb's table has in-frame clones only and misses some. The sample includes around 200,000 clones, approximately 75% of them seen just once. The chain links TRBV28 to TRBJ1-1, with a weak D call TRBD1 (6 bases). The TCR comes from a young man in good health and CMV-seropositive. The material sequenced was PBMCs. CDR3 amino acids: CASSKRGFATEAFF. The CDR3 DNA reads TGTGCCAGCAGCAAAAGGGGGTTCGCCACTGAAGCTTTCTTT.